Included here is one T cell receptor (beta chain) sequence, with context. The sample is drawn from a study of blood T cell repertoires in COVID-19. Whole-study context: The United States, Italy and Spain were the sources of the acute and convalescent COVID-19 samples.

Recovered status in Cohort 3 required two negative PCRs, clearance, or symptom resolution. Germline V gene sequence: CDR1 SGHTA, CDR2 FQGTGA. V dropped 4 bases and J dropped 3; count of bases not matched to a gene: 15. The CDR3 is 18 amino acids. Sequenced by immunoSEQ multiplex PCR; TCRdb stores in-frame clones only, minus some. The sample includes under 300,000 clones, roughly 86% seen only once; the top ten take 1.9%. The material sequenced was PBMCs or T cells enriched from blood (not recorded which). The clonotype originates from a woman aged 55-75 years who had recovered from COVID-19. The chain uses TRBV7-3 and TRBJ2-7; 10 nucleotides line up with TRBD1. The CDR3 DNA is TGTGCCAGCAGCTCAACAGGACCCGGGACAGGGGCCTTCTACGAGCAGTACTTC. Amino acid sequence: CASSSTGPGTGAFYEQYF.